This TCR beta chain was sequenced during a study of OX40 agonist ivuxolimab in advanced cancers. Germline V CDR1 and CDR2: SGHTA, FQGTGA. CDR3 length: 13 amino acids. After removal of 5 bases from V and 7 bases from J, the junction contained 7 bases not matched to a gene. Sequenced by immunoSEQ multiplex PCR; TCRdb stores in-frame clones only, minus some. The data show over 85,000 clones, roughly 89% seen once. The starting material was CD4+ or CD8+ T cells sorted from blood, obtained in a trial of the OX40 agonist ivuxolimab. This chain joins TRBV7-3 and TRBJ2-7, with 8 bases lining up with TRBD2. The TCR was taken from an adult with an advanced solid tumor such as melanoma, head and neck, liver or kidney cancer. The CDR3 bases are TGTGCCAGCAGCCCGGGAGGGGGTGAGGAGCAGTACTTC. It is translated as CASSPGGGEEQYF.